Described below is a single TCR beta chain sequence and its context. Antigen specificity is unknown. The sample is drawn from a study of cytomegalovirus exposure and HLA in healthy donors. Vbeta (60) and Jbeta (13) primers were used in the PCR. Sequencing used immunoSEQ multiplex PCR; TCRdb keeps in-frame clones, though not all of them. The repertoire consists of more than 150,000 clones, with 70% to 80% occurring once and the leading ten covering 1.1% to 1.5%. V shed 0 bases, J shed 10 bases, and the junction held 4 bases outside the gene matches. The CDR3 extends over 15 amino acids. Germline lookup yields CDR1 MGHRA and CDR2 YSYEKL. Overall study results and limits: In a later analysis, most CMV-associated TCR beta chains appeared HLA-restricted. In the analysis, some V segments, TRBV6-2 and TRBV6-3 included, were excluded as indistinguishable.

The sequenced material came from PBMCs. This receptor was obtained from a male donor in good health and CMV-seronegative. V usage is TRBV4-1 and J usage is TRBJ2-1; 12 nucleotides align to TRBD2. For the CDR3, the DNA is TGCGCCAGCAGCCAAGATCTAGCGGGGGGGCAAGAGCAGTTCTTC. Residues: CASSQDLAGGQEQFF.